This TCR beta chain was found in a study of T cells in Graves' hyperthyroidism and ophthalmopathy. This clonotype was counted many times. With 8 bases removed from V and 0 bases from J, the gap between germline ends came to 11 bases. From germline, CDR1 is SNHLY and CDR2 FYNNEI. CDR3 length: 14 amino acids. The PBMCs had their origin in 10 ml of fresh peripheral blood. RNA transcripts served as the template for amplifying TCR beta CDR3 regions. An initial round of RT-PCR targeting the TCR CDR3 relied on the HTBI primer set. One entry per CDR3 protein results from TCRdb running MiXCR on the multiplex PCR reads. Counted here are 350,000 to 400,000 distinct CDR3 sequences, under 15% occurring once; the ten biggest clones make up around a third.

This TCR came from a woman aged 25 to 39 with Graves' hyperthyroidism. The rearrangement joins TRBV2 to TRBJ2-1; D could derive from TRBD1 or TRBD2 (5 bases each). The sample was blood. Here the CDR3 reads CASARDRSYNEQFF. Written as DNA, the CDR3 is TGTGCCAGCGCCCGGGACCGCTCCTACAATGAGCAGTTCTTC.